This record looks at one TCR beta chain sequence and its context. This clonotype occurred many times. This clone's antigen is unknown. No clone much larger than this one lies a single base away; base qualities are absent. Its CDR3 holds 17 amino acids, cysteine through phenylalanine. Of all the DNA, just the CDR3 is kept, 51 bases in frame from base 1. For CDR1 and CDR2, the germline V gene (reference sequence) lists LGHDT and YNNKEL. V is cut by 3 bases and J by 0 bases, and the space between the germline ends is 18 bases. The data were taken from a study of breast tumors, draining lymph nodes, adjacent tissues (dated by TCRdb to about 2016). In the study overall: TCR beta repertoires were compared across tumor, adjacent nontumor tissue and axillary lymph nodes obtained from breast cancer patients. The study was designed to assess the relationships and possible T-cell exchange between tumor, surrounding tissue and draining lymph node repertoires in human breast cancer.

Lymph node samples came from the axillary draining lymph nodes of breast cancer patients. Study-wide findings and limitations: The conclusion that tumor T cells originate in lymph nodes was framed as consistent with a hypothesis rather than directly demonstrated. The similarity between tumor and nontumor tissue repertoires was significantly greater in luminal-like breast cancer than in basal-like breast cancer. The data were judged consistent with most tumor T cells deriving from the lymph node and then expanding within tumor tissue. Tumor T-cell repertoires showed less diversity than lymph node repertoires and more diversity than nontumor tissue repertoires, and tumor T-cell repertoires showed preferential V and J gene usage.

Sequenced on an Illumina HiSeq 2000. TCR beta chain libraries were generated by multiplex PCR amplification. High-throughput sequencing was used to analyze the amplified TCR beta chain products. TCRdb handled the public reads itself, with Q25 trimming in fastp and clone calling in MiXCR, and kept productive beta chains. Records with the same CDR3 protein are collapsed into one entry carrying the most frequent genes and DNA. The sample has over 150,000 distinct CDR3 sequences on record, approximately 33% of them singletons. Of the sample, over 4% is held by the ten largest clones. This TCR was sampled from a female donor with breast cancer. Some clones in this sample may be carry-over from other donors' samples. The V and J genes are TRBV3-1 and TRBJ2-7; matching of 5 bases hints at TRBD1 as the D gene. The specimen sequenced was axillary lymph node tissue. For the CDR3, the sequence is CASSHNEGGRDSYEQYF. The base sequence is TGTGCCAGCAGCCACAACGAAGGCGGCAGGGACTCCTACGAGCAGTACTTC.